This passage covers 10 T cell receptor beta chains from one sample sequenced in a study of T cell repertoires in cytomegalovirus infection. TCRdb re-called the reads through MiXCR, storing one row per CDR3 protein. The table lists 100,000 to 150,000 distinct CDR3 sequences, roughly a quarter of them singletons. The antigens these receptors bind are not known. Input material: PBMCs, sequenced either directly or after in vitro stimulation (not recorded which). Receptors were obtained from a human donor in good health (CMV status not recorded). Some clones in this sample may be carry-over from other donors' samples.

In this sample, this clonotype turned up many times. The chain links TRBV7-3 to TRBJ2-2, with 12 bases that match TRBD2. This CDR3 comprises 16 residues. CDR1 is SGHTA, CDR2 FQGTGA, per germline. V shed 5 bases, J shed 5 bases, and the junction held 6 bases outside the gene matches. CDR3 coding DNA: TGTGCCAGCAGCCCCCTAGCGGGAGGGTCGACCGGGGAGCTGTTTTTT. This gives the protein CASSPLAGGSTGELFF.

This clonotype was observed at least ten times. The chain is built from TRBV6-1 and TRBJ1-4, with 8 bases identical to TRBD1. With V trimmed by 6 bases and J by 6 bases, 9 bases remained unmatched. This CDR3 has 15 residues. Germline assignment: CDR1 MNHNS and CDR2 SASEGT. The CDR3 here is CASRGQGVLDEKLFF. The DNA of the CDR3 is TGTGCCAGCAGAGGACAGGGCGTGTTGGATGAAAAACTGTTTTTT.

This clonotype appeared a few times. The rearrangement uses TRBV12-3 or TRBV12-4 and TRBJ2-1; 8 bases line up with TRBD1. CDR3 length: 15 residues. J was trimmed by 5 bases and V by 3 bases; bases with no gene match: 6. The CDR3 sequence: CASSFAGGLNNEQFF. As DNA, the CDR3 is TGTGCCAGCAGTTTTGCAGGGGGCTTGAACAATGAGCAGTTCTTC.

This clonotype was counted a few times. The V call is TRBV7-2, the J call TRBJ2-5; D is unclear. CDR1 is SGHTA, CDR2 FQGNSA, per germline. CDR3 size: 14 residues. V lost 5 bases and J lost 0, with 10 bases in between. Here the CDR3 reads CASSRRADQETQYF. CDR3 DNA sequence: TGTGCCAGCAGCCGTCGGGCAGACCAAGAGACCCAGTACTTC.

This clonotype was seen more than once but under ten times. The chain couples TRBV28 to TRBJ2-1; 12 bases map to TRBD2. This CDR3 spans 15 amino acids. Trimming at V came to 7 bases and at J to 4 bases, leaving 5 bases not matched to a gene. Germline CDR1 and CDR2: MDHEN and SYDVKM. This chain's CDR3 is CASTTTSGRYNEQFF. The CDR3 coding sequence is TGTGCCAGCACCACGACTAGCGGGAGATACAATGAGCAGTTCTTC.

The genes are TRBV7-9 and TRBJ1-5; D gene uncertain. V shed 1 base and J shed 4 bases, with 8 bases lying between them. This CDR3 has 14 residues. CDR1 SEHNR and CDR2 FQNEAQ come from the germline V gene (reference sequence). CDR3 region: CASSLEGGNQPQHF. DNA of the CDR3: TGTGCCAGCAGCTTAGAGGGAGGGAATCAGCCCCAGCATTTT.

In its sample, this clonotype was seen many times. This chain uses TRBV7-2 with TRBJ2-2, with 9 nucleotides matching TRBD2. The CDR3 extends over 16 amino acids. Germline V lookup: CDR1 SGHTA, CDR2 FQGNSA. The ends lost 7 bases at V and 6 bases at J; junction bases unmatched: 12. The CDR3 nucleotides read TGTGCCAGCAACAAGAGGGCGGGAGGGGTATCCGGGGAGCTGTTTTTT. It encodes CASNKRAGGVSGELFF.

This clonotype was seen a few times. This rearrangement joins TRBV7-9 to TRBJ1-2; no reliable D call. Trimming removed 1 base from V and 7 bases from J, with 13 bases in between. Germline V gene data show CDR1 as SEHNR and CDR2 as FQNEAQ (reference sequence). This CDR3 contains 14 residues. CDR3 protein: CASSLGAGRRGYTF. The CDR3 DNA is TGTGCCAGCAGCTTAGGCGCTGGCCGTCGTGGCTACACCTTC.

The CDR3 loop is CASSLTGTFNQPQHF. The CDR3 DNA sequence: TGTGCCAGCAGCCTGACCGGGACGTTCAATCAGCCCCAGCATTTT. The chain carries TRBV6-5 and TRBJ1-5; tentatively, D is TRBD1 (5 bases). Germline V CDR1 and CDR2: MNHEY, SVGAGI. Between the trimmed V and J ends, which lost 6 bases and 3 bases, there was a span of 15 bases. The CDR3 sequence is 15 residues long.

In the case of this clonotype: The junction and the germline gene differ at one end; a read error may be behind it. The chain links TRBV7-9 to TRBJ2-3; D is possibly TRBD1 (8 bases). Germline CDR1 is SEHNR and CDR2 is FQNEAQ (reference sequence). The CDR3 spans 14 residues. The CDR3 bases are TGTACCAGCAGCTTTAACAGGGGGGGAGATACGCAGTATTTT. Encoded protein: CTSSFNRGGDTQYF.